What follows are 24 T cell receptor beta chains derived from one specimen sequenced in a study of beta chain features in type 1 diabetes. The study reverse transcribed the entire isolated RNA, so it sequenced expressed TCRB transcripts. The data were produced by immunoSEQ multiplex PCR, yet TCRdb's version contains in-frame clones alone and is incomplete. The sample carries a few hundred thousand clones, more than 12% recorded once. Sequenced input: naive CD4+ T cells from blood. The receptors were sampled from a woman younger than 30 in good health.

This chain's CDR3 is CASSIYPYEQYF. For the CDR3, the DNA is TGTGCCAGTAGTATATATCCCTACGAGCAGTACTTC. V usage is TRBV19 and J usage is TRBJ2-7; D is ambiguous. This CDR3 has 12 amino acids. Germline V CDR1 and CDR2: LNHDA, SQIVND (reference sequence). V shed 2 bases and J shed 2 bases, with 4 bases lying between them.

Only a few counts were recorded for this clone. The germline gene is not matched at one end of the junction; a read error may be the cause. The chain carries TRBV7-9 and TRBJ2-6; TRBD1 matches 8 bases. The CDR3 consists of 16 residues. The germline V gene has CDR1 SEHNR and CDR2 FQNEAQ (reference sequence). The CDR3 bases are TGTGCCACCAGCCTAGGACAGGGCGTTGGGGCCAACGTCCTGACTTTC. Amino acid sequence: CATSLGQGVGANVLTF. The full variable domain, with the rest looked up from reference TRBV7-9 and TRBJ2-6, is DTGVSQNPRHKITKRGQNVTFRCDPISEHNRLYWYRQTLGQGPEFLTYFQNEAQLEKSRLLSDRFSAERPKGSFSTLEIQRTEQGDSAMYLCATSLGQGVGANVLTFGAGSRLTVL.

This chain links TRBV29-1 with TRBJ1-1, with a weak D call TRBD1 (6 bases). V lost 4 bases to trimming and J lost 6 bases, with 12 bases between them. From germline, CDR1 is SQVTM and CDR2 ANQGSEA. The CDR3 sequence is 12 residues long. CDR3 sequence: CSVVTGYAEAFF. The CDR3 DNA reads TGCAGCGTTGTAACAGGGTACGCTGAAGCTTTCTTT.

The chain has TRBV28 and TRBJ1-2; D is unclear. V lost 6 bases and J lost 7, with 12 bases in between. The germline V gene encodes CDR1 MDHEN and CDR2 SYDVKM. The CDR3 consists of 12 residues. The CDR3 loop is CASRTTTRGYTF. CDR3 nucleotides: TGTGCCAGCAGGACTACTACGCGTGGCTACACCTTC.

On this clone: The same CDR3 is also encoded by other DNA sequences in this sample. The chain is built from TRBV19 and TRBJ2-5; D remains ambiguous. Germline values: CDR1 LNHDA, CDR2 SQIVND (reference sequence). V was clipped by 1 base and J by 5 bases, with 8 bases between them. The CDR3 length is 13 residues. DNA for the CDR3: TGTGCCAGTAGTATAGCAGGCCGGGAGACCCAGTACTTC. This codes for CASSIAGRETQYF.

V usage is TRBV7-2 and J usage is TRBJ2-5, with D perhaps matching TRBD1 (6 bases). V shed 4 bases and J shed 5 bases, with 20 bases lying between them. The CDR3 has 16 residues. Germline V gene sequence: CDR1 SGHTA, CDR2 FQGNSA. CDR3 loop: CASSYRRTVAEETQYF. CDR3 bases: TGTGCCAGCAGCTACCGGCGGACAGTGGCCGAGGAGACCCAGTACTTC.

This CDR3 reads CASSQGVAGGPDETQYF. The CDR3 DNA is TGTGCCAGCAGCCAAGGAGTAGCGGGAGGGCCCGATGAGACCCAGTACTTC. This rearrangement joins TRBV4-2 to TRBJ2-5; TRBD2 matches at 11 bases. V dropped 1 base and J dropped 5; count of bases not matched to a gene: 9. Germline V lookup: CDR1 LGHNA, CDR2 YNFKEQ. This CDR3 contains 17 residues.

This chain links TRBV30 with TRBJ2-2; maybe TRBD2 (7 bases). V was shortened by 2 bases and J by 4 bases, with 11 bases between the two germline ends. Germline V gene sequence: CDR1 GTSNPN, CDR2 SVGIG (reference sequence). The CDR3 extends over 14 amino acids. CDR3 amino acids: CAWSRGGGTGELFF. CDR3 coding DNA: TGTGCCTGGAGTAGGGGGGGTGGCACCGGGGAGCTGTTTTTT.

This clone was picked up a small number of times. This chain connects TRBV14 to TRBJ1-2, with 10 positions matching TRBD1. This CDR3 region has 18 residues. CDR1 is SGHDN and CDR2 is FVKESK in the germline V gene. V dropped 2 bases and J dropped 0; count of bases not matched to a gene: 9. The CDR3 region is CASSQIKGQGTSNYGYTF. The CDR3, as DNA: TGTGCCAGCAGCCAAATTAAGGGACAGGGGACCTCTAACTATGGCTACACCTTC.

This clone was counted a few times. Additional DNA sequences in this sample encode the identical CDR3. The V and J genes are TRBV30 and TRBJ2-3; weak D call: TRBD2 (5 bases). Germline lookup yields CDR1 GTSNPN and CDR2 SVGIG (reference sequence). V gave up 5 bases and J gave up 3 bases, with 6 bases separating them. This CDR3 comprises 11 residues. The CDR3 DNA follows: TGTGCCTGGGGGAGAACAGATACGCAGTATTTT. Its protein product is CAWGRTDTQYF.

The chain joins TRBV29-1 to TRBJ2-5; unclear D gene. The CDR3 runs 13 residues. Germline-derived CDR1 and CDR2 are SQVTM and ANQGSEA. Trimming stripped 6 bases from V and 1 base from J, with 12 bases between. This CDR3 is CSVLLNSQETQYF. The DNA of the CDR3 is TGCAGCGTCCTCCTAAATTCCCAAGAGACCCAGTACTTC.

This clone was observed a few times. The chain carries TRBV4-1 and TRBJ1-2; 7 bases fit TRBD1. Germline trimming cut 1 base from V and 4 bases from J; bases unmatched to any gene: 6. Germline V lookup: CDR1 MGHRA, CDR2 YSYEKL. This CDR3 is 15 amino acids long. CDR3 bases: TGCGCCAGCAGCCAAGCGTCACAGGGGCTCTATGGCTACACCTTC. This sequence encodes CASSQASQGLYGYTF.

This rearrangement joins TRBV9 to TRBJ2-1; 7 bases are a match to TRBD2. Germline V gene sequence: CDR1 SGDLS, CDR2 YYNGEE. This CDR3 region has 16 residues. With 0 bases clipped from V and 2 bases from J, the junction kept 5 bases outside the gene matches. The CDR3 here is CASSVAGAGTYNEQFF. The CDR3 DNA reads as TGTGCCAGCAGCGTAGCGGGAGCGGGGACCTACAATGAGCAGTTCTTC.

The chain joins TRBV11-2 to TRBJ2-5; 7 bases match TRBD1. The CDR3 extends over 16 amino acids. The V and J ends lost 3 bases and 4 bases, in that order; junction bases with no gene match: 11. Looked up from germline, CDR1 is SGHAT and CDR2 is FQNNGV. The CDR3 loop is CASSFGARGGAETQYF. CDR3 DNA sequence: TGTGCCAGCAGCTTTGGGGCAAGAGGGGGCGCAGAGACCCAGTACTTC.

The rearrangement uses TRBV29-1 and TRBJ2-3; a possible D gene is TRBD2 (6 bases). CDR1 and CDR2 (germline): SQVTM, ANQGSEA. The CDR3 runs to 15 residues. Trimming removed 1 base at V and 4 bases at J, with 15 bases between. As DNA, the CDR3 is TGCAGCGTTGAAGGGGGGGAAAAGTCCCCAGATACGCAGTATTTT. Amino acids: CSVEGGEKSPDTQYF.

The chain carries TRBV29-1 and TRBJ1-1; maybe TRBD1 (6 bases). Germline assignment: CDR1 SQVTM and CDR2 ANQGSEA. The CDR3 consists of 16 residues. Trimming stripped 0 bases from V and 5 bases from J, with 19 bases between. The CDR3 region has the DNA TGCAGCGTTGAAGATCGAAGGGGGAATCAAAGGACTGAAGCTTTCTTT. It is translated as CSVEDRRGNQRTEAFF.

The chain employs TRBV9 and TRBJ2-1; a weak D match, TRBD1 (5 bases). There are 18 residues in the CDR3. With 0 bases removed from V and 0 bases from J, the gap between germline ends came to 16 bases. Germline values: CDR1 SGDLS, CDR2 YYNGEE. As DNA, the CDR3 is TGTGCCAGCAGCGTAGGCGGCAGGGCGAGTTTCTCCTACAATGAGCAGTTCTTC. Its protein product is CASSVGGRASFSYNEQFF. Using reference TRBV9 and TRBJ2-1 for the parts outside the CDR3, the full variable domain is DSGVTQTPKHLITATGQRVTLRCSPRSGDLSVYWYQQSLDQGLQFLIQYYNGEERAKGNILERFSAQQFPDLHSELNLSSLELGDSALYFCASSVGGRASFSYNEQFFGPGTRLTVL.

A few counts support this clone. This sequence joins TRBV27 and TRBJ2-3; 12 positions match TRBD2. After removal of 6 bases from V and 3 bases from J, the junction contained 1 base not matched to a gene. The CDR3 has 14 residues. Germline values: CDR1 MNHEY, CDR2 SMNVEV (reference sequence). The CDR3 DNA reads as TGTGCCAGCAGGACTAGCGGGAGTACAGATACGCAGTATTTT. Translation gives CASRTSGSTDTQYF.

This chain joins TRBV15 and TRBJ2-7, with TRBD2 matching 11 bases. CDR1 and CDR2 from the germline V gene are LNHNV and YYDKDF (reference sequence). V trimming: 0 bases; J trimming: 2 bases; junction bases outside the gene matches: 9. This CDR3 is built from 18 residues. CDR3 in amino acids: CATSRDKLAGGSTYEQYF. The CDR3 coding sequence is TGTGCCACCAGCAGAGATAAGCTAGCGGGAGGTTCAACCTACGAGCAGTACTTC.

V is TRBV18 and J is TRBJ1-4; D call uncertain. Germline V gene data show CDR1 as KGHSH and CDR2 as LQKENI. The CDR3 spans 15 residues. Deletions cut 3 bases from V and 4 bases from J, with 12 bases between. The CDR3: CASSPMDGLNEKLFF. The DNA for the CDR3 is TGTGCCAGCTCACCCATGGACGGACTTAATGAAAAACTGTTTTTT.

This clone was found a few times. The chain employs TRBV28 and TRBJ1-5; D possibly corresponds to TRBD1 (5 bases). V was shortened by 6 bases and J by 5 bases, with 14 bases between the two germline ends. Germline V gene data show CDR1 as MDHEN and CDR2 as SYDVKM. The CDR3 has 14 residues. CDR3 protein: CASRRDSGDQPQHF. The CDR3 DNA follows: TGTGCCAGCAGAAGGGACTCGGGGGATCAGCCCCAGCATTTT.

The table lists this clone with a few counts. This chain uses TRBV19 with TRBJ2-7, with TRBD1 matching over 9 bases. From germline, CDR1 is LNHDA and CDR2 SQIVND (reference sequence). The CDR3 has 15 amino acids. J lost 3 bases, V lost 5 bases, and 8 bases had no gene match. CDR3 protein: CASSLLGQGSYEQYF. The CDR3 coding sequence is TGTGCCAGTAGTCTCCTGGGACAGGGAAGCTACGAGCAGTACTTC.

This chain uses TRBV18 with TRBJ2-1; 8 bases agree with TRBD1. Germline-derived CDR1 and CDR2 are KGHSH and LQKENI. The CDR3 contains 16 residues. V trimming: 1 base; J trimming: 3 bases; junction bases outside the gene matches: 5. The CDR3 loop reads CASSPRYGQGYNEQFF. DNA for the CDR3: TGTGCCAGCTCACCACGCTATGGACAGGGCTACAATGAGCAGTTCTTC.

This clone was seen a handful of times. The chain uses TRBV29-1 and TRBJ2-1; D may be TRBD2 (5 bases). This CDR3 has 15 residues. The V gene lost 4 bases and the J gene lost 6 bases, with 19 bases spanning the gap. Germline CDR1 is SQVTM and CDR2 is ANQGSEA. CDR3 protein: CSVVPLLATFNEQFF. CDR3 DNA sequence: TGCAGCGTTGTCCCCCTTCTAGCTACCTTCAATGAGCAGTTCTTC.